The 11 T cell receptor beta chains given below trace back to one sample, sequenced in a study of T cell responses to AZD1222 COVID-19 vaccine. Assay used: immunoSEQ multiplex PCR; TCRdb lists only in-frame clones, some missing. The sample yields 150,000 or so clones, 85% to 95% seen once. The specimen was peripheral blood, collected on day 0 of AZD1222 vaccination. The receptor source for this set is an adult in good health.

The chain is built from TRBV30 and TRBJ2-1; the D is unclear. The germline gives CDR1 GTSNPN, CDR2 SVGIG (reference sequence). V lost 3 bases, J lost 9 bases, and 12 bases lay in between. The CDR3 length is 12 residues. The CDR3 region has the DNA TGTGCCTGGAGGCGAGAGTGGGGTGAGCAGTTCTTC. It encodes CAWRREWGEQFF.

This clone was picked up many times. The chain employs TRBV2 and TRBJ1-4; a weak D match, TRBD1 (6 bases). The V and J ends lost 7 bases and 8 bases respectively, with 17 bases between them. Germline lookup yields CDR1 SNHLY and CDR2 FYNNEI. The CDR3 sequence is 14 residues long. This CDR3 reads CASTRLGGQEKLFF. The CDR3 DNA sequence: TGTGCCAGCACAAGGTTGGGGGGGCAAGAAAAACTGTTTTTT.

The chain combines TRBV19 with TRBJ1-3; D gene ambiguous. The CDR3 is made up of 15 amino acids. CDR1 is LNHDA and CDR2 is SQIVND in the germline V gene (reference sequence). The V end lost 5 bases, the J end lost 8 bases, and 19 bases lay between the germline ends. The CDR3 DNA reads as TGTGCCAGTAGTCTGGCGGAAGGAGCCGGCTACACCATATATTTT. This translates into CASSLAEGAGYTIYF.

This clone has only a few counts. This sequence joins TRBV19 and TRBJ1-5; D might be TRBD1 (5 bases). There are 13 residues in the CDR3. In germline, CDR1 is LNHDA, CDR2 SQIVND (reference sequence). Trimming cost V 9 bases and J 5 bases, with 14 bases left between them. This chain's CDR3 is CASHRSSDQPQHF. The CDR3 DNA follows: TGTGCCAGCCACAGGAGCTCTGATCAGCCCCAGCATTTT.

This CDR3 reads CASKDGSTNTGELFF. CDR3 sequence (DNA): TGTGCCAGCAAGGACGGGAGCACGAACACCGGGGAGCTGTTTTTT. The gene calls are TRBV6-5 and TRBJ2-2; possible D gene TRBD2, 6 bases. The CDR3 has 15 residues. Trimming stripped 7 bases from V and 0 bases from J, with 12 bases between. Germline-derived CDR1 and CDR2 are MNHEY and SVGAGI.

The V and J genes are TRBV5-1 and TRBJ2-1, with 12 bases matching TRBD2. The CDR3 is made up of 14 amino acids. V gave up 4 bases and J gave up 9 bases; unmatched junction bases: 5. From germline, CDR1 is SGHRS and CDR2 YFSETQ. The CDR3 DNA reads TGCGCCAGCAGCCTCCTAGCGGGGGGGCTTGAGCAGTTCTTC. This encodes CASSLLAGGLEQFF.

CDR3 in amino acids: CASSFYSGNTIYF. The CDR3 DNA follows: TGTGCCAGCAGTTTTTATAGTGGAAACACCATATATTTT. The chain couples TRBV12-3 or TRBV12-4 to TRBJ1-3; D remains ambiguous. This CDR3 region has 13 residues. Trimming shortened V by 3 bases and J by 3 bases, and 6 bases separated the two germline ends.

The chain is built from TRBV29-1 and TRBJ2-5; 9 bases match TRBD2. The CDR3 extends over 14 amino acids. From germline, CDR1 is SQVTM and CDR2 ANQGSEA. V lost 1 base, J lost 5 bases, and 5 bases stayed unmatched. The CDR3 bases are TGCAGCGTTGAAGGGCGGGGGGGCAGTGAGACCCAGTACTTC. This encodes CSVEGRGGSETQYF.

The chain joins TRBV11-2 to TRBJ1-2; 7 bases align to TRBD1. Trimming cost V 2 bases and J 6 bases; bases outside gene matches: 6. The CDR3 has 14 amino acids. Per germline, CDR1 SGHAT and CDR2 FQNNGV. CDR3 region: CASSLQPGGHGYTF. As DNA, the CDR3 is TGTGCCAGCAGCTTACAACCAGGGGGGCATGGCTACACCTTC.

V is TRBV2 and J is TRBJ2-7; D possibly uses TRBD1 or TRBD2 (6 bases each). V lost 11 bases and J lost 0, with 17 bases in between. Looked up from germline, CDR1 is SNHLY and CDR2 is FYNNEI. CDR3 length: 14 residues. The CDR3 DNA reads TGTGCCGCCAAGGAGGGGGGCGCCTCCTACGAGCAGTACTTC. Protein: CAAKEGGASYEQYF.

The chain combines TRBV7-2 with TRBJ1-3, with D possibly being TRBD1 (6 bases). The CDR3 covers 15 residues. Germline V gives CDR1 SGHTA, CDR2 FQGNSA. V lost 1 base and J 5 bases, leaving 12 bases between the germline ends. The CDR3 spells CASSLVGGRRNTIYF. The CDR3 nucleotides read TGTGCCAGCAGCTTAGTAGGGGGGCGCCGAAACACCATATATTTT.